The entry below describes one T cell receptor beta chain. Germline CDR1 reads SEHNR; CDR2 reads FQNEAQ (reference sequence). The ends were cut back, 6 bases at V and 0 bases at J, with 11 bases in the middle. The CDR3 loop spans 14 amino acids. Libraries were prepared by immunoSEQ multiplex PCR; TCRdb keeps only in-frame clonotypes and omits some of them. The profile shows around 72,000 clones, 75% to 95% of them singletons. This specimen comes from a study of technical replicates of blood from a handful of donors. Sequencing used T cells isolated from PBMCs. The TCR originated in a human donor in good health. Some clones in this sample may be carry-over from other donors' samples. V and J are TRBV7-9 and TRBJ1-1, with D tentatively TRBD1 (5 bases). The CDR3 coding sequence is TGTGCCAGCAGTCAGGGTTCCATGAACACTGAAGCTTTCTTT. It yields the protein CASSQGSMNTEAFF.